This T cell receptor (beta chain) comes out of a study of PD-1 blockade in mismatch repair-deficient tumors. General study points: Tumor-resident clones, often undetectable pretreatment in blood, expanded then contracted after pembrolizumab.

As for time point: roughly 9-day in vitro stimulation with candidate neoantigen peptide 2. TCRs were sequenced from a few patients responding to pembrolizumab. With 2 bases clipped from V and 5 bases from J, the junction kept 5 bases outside the gene matches. This CDR3 is 14 amino acids long. Germline loops: CDR1 SGHAT, CDR2 FQNNGV. Here immunoSEQ multiplex PCR was the method, and the copy in TCRdb shows in-frame clones only, minus some. The sample consists of about 9,800 clones, about 90% of them appearing once. This clone was observed a handful of times. Its target is not known. V gene TRBV11-2 combines with J gene TRBJ2-5; 7 nucleotides line up with TRBD1. The sample consisted of cells cultured in vitro, taken from a patient treated with pembrolizumab. The clonotype originates from an adult with mismatch repair-deficient cancer. CDR3 protein: CASSLQQGWETQYF. In DNA form, the CDR3 reads TGTGCCAGCAGCTTACAACAGGGGTGGGAGACCCAGTACTTC.